The 30 T cell receptor beta chains below all came from one sample that was sequenced in a study of T-cell reconstitution after alpha-beta-depleted transplantation in children. As it was prepared, the TCRbeta library received unique molecular identifiers. Each CDR3 protein gets one entry after TCRdb re-called the PCR reads with MiXCR. The data show about 500,000 distinct CDR3 sequences, about 30% seen once. Material: PBMCs from the stem cell graft donor, obtained from the stem cell graft. The receptors derive from a human donor who donated a stem cell graft to a child with aplastic anemia.

The gene calls are TRBV7-9 and TRBJ2-3; 8 bases fit TRBD2. V was clipped by 2 bases and J by 4 bases; unmatched bases: 5. The CDR3 has 15 residues. Germline V gene data show CDR1 as SEHNR and CDR2 as FQNEAQ (reference sequence). The CDR3 DNA reads TGTGCCAGCAGCTTACCGGATAGCGGGGCAGATACGCAGTATTTT. Protein sequence: CASSLPDSGADTQYF.

On this clonotype: Sequence at one end of the junction differs from germline and may be a read error. V usage is TRBV10-3 and J usage is TRBJ2-5, with D perhaps assigned TRBD1 or TRBD2 (5 bases each). The germline V gene encodes CDR1 ENHRY and CDR2 SYGVKD. The CDR3 contains 18 residues. The CDR3 coding sequence is TGTACCATCAGTTCATCACGCCCCAGTGCAGGGAGTGGAGAGACCCAGTACTTC. Amino acid sequence: CTISSSRPSAGSGETQYF.

The count of this clonotype is one. The chain combines TRBV4-1 with TRBJ1-4; D gene uncertain. This CDR3 has 18 residues. The V gene's germline CDR1 is MGHRA and CDR2 YSYEKL. The V and J ends lost 1 base and 5 bases respectively, with 20 bases between them. The CDR3 loop reads CASSQVVIGQPYNEKLFF. The CDR3 coding sequence is TGCGCCAGCAGCCAAGTAGTGATTGGGCAGCCCTACAATGAAAAACTGTTTTTT.

V usage is TRBV24-1 and J usage is TRBJ1-2; TRBD1 matches 8 bases. The CDR3 runs 16 residues. The V and J ends lost 2 bases and 5 bases, in that order; junction bases with no gene match: 9. The germline V gene has CDR1 KGHDR and CDR2 SFDVKD. The CDR3 DNA follows: TGTGCCACCAGTGATTCGCTGACAGGGGCCGCGTATGGCTACACCTTC. The encoded protein is CATSDSLTGAAYGYTF.

This clonotype was observed a few times. The chain carries TRBV9 and TRBJ2-7; D might be TRBD1 or TRBD2, each matching 6 bases. V gave up 0 bases and J gave up 2 bases, with 15 bases separating them. Per germline, CDR1 SGDLS and CDR2 YYNGEE. This CDR3 has 16 residues. The CDR3 loop reads CASSVAGEGGPYEQYF. The CDR3 DNA reads TGTGCCAGCAGCGTAGCGGGGGAAGGGGGTCCCTACGAGCAGTACTTC.

V is TRBV6-1 and J is TRBJ1-1; possibly TRBD1 for D (6 bases). CDR3 length: 15 residues. Germline V gene data show CDR1 as MNHNS and CDR2 as SASEGT. Trimming shortened V by 6 bases and J by 0 bases, and 14 bases separated the two germline ends. In nucleotides, the CDR3 is TGTGCCAGCAGGCGCCAAACAGGGCTGAACACTGAAGCTTTCTTT. Encoded protein: CASRRQTGLNTEAFF.

This clonotype has more than one count but fewer than ten. The CDR3 reads CSASSGTQYF. The CDR3 DNA follows: TGCAGTGCTTCGTCCGGGACCCAGTACTTC. The rearrangement uses TRBV20-1 and TRBJ2-5; D is undetermined. Trimming stripped 5 bases from V and 7 bases from J, with 8 bases between. Germline CDR1 DFQATT, CDR2 SNEGSKA (reference sequence). The CDR3 consists of 10 residues.

This clonotype showed up just a few times. The J gene is TRBJ2-5, the V gene TRBV12-3 or TRBV12-4, with no clear D. The CDR3 totals 14 residues. V dropped 2 bases and J dropped 1 base, with 8 bases sitting between them. CDR3 sequence reads: CASSLLRIQETQYF. The DNA for the CDR3 is TGTGCCAGCAGTTTATTACGGATCCAAGAGACCCAGTACTTC.

This clonotype was seen more than once but under ten times. The V call is TRBV11-3, the J call TRBJ2-1; D might be TRBD1 or TRBD2, each matching 5 bases. The germline gives CDR1 SGHNT, CDR2 YENEEA. The length of the CDR3 is 11 residues. Trimming cost V 6 bases and J 8 bases, with 8 bases left between them. The CDR3 loop is CASRRGDEQFF. CDR3 coding DNA: TGTGCCAGCAGACGGGGCGATGAGCAGTTCTTC.

The V and J genes are TRBV11-2 and TRBJ1-2; 8 bases fit TRBD1. Unmatched junction bases numbered 6, after V lost 5 bases and J lost 7 bases. This CDR3 contains 13 residues. Germline V gives CDR1 SGHAT, CDR2 FQNNGV. Written as DNA, the CDR3 is TGTGCCAGCAGCGACCTGGACAGGGTTGGCTACACCTTC. It encodes CASSDLDRVGYTF.

The rearrangement uses TRBV12-3 or TRBV12-4 and TRBJ2-7, with 8 bases fitting TRBD1. The J segment lost 4 bases and the V segment lost 4 bases, leaving 21 bases of the junction unmatched. The CDR3 covers 19 residues. CDR3 nucleotides: TGTGCCAGCAGTTCACCCACCGCCCGAGGACAGGGAGGTTCGTACGAGCAGTACTTC. Encoded protein: CASSSPTARGQGGSYEQYF.

The V call is TRBV27, the J call TRBJ1-4; D is ambiguous. This CDR3 is 15 amino acids long. V was clipped by 8 bases and J by 6 bases, with 19 bases between them. Germline CDR1 is MNHEY and CDR2 is SMNVEV (reference sequence). Here the CDR3 reads CASARFALLDEKLFF. The CDR3 DNA reads TGTGCCAGCGCCCGTTTTGCTCTACTGGATGAAAAACTGTTTTTT.

The rearrangement joins TRBV7-2 to TRBJ2-3; D unresolved. CDR1 and CDR2 from the germline V gene are SGHTA and FQGNSA. The V end lost 5 bases, the J end lost 4 bases, and 10 bases lay between the germline ends. The CDR3 extends over 13 amino acids. The CDR3 sequence: CASSPDPSDTQYF. The CDR3 DNA follows: TGTGCCAGCAGCCCCGATCCCTCAGATACGCAGTATTTT.

The chain has TRBV4-3 and TRBJ2-1; D unresolved. CDR3 length equals 15 residues. Between the trimmed V and J ends, which lost 0 bases and 2 bases, there was a span of 8 bases. Germline lookup yields CDR1 LGHNA and CDR2 YSLEER. CDR3 DNA sequence: TGCGCCAGCAGCCAAGACAAGCGAACCTACAATGAGCAGTTCTTC. Its translation: CASSQDKRTYNEQFF.

This chain joins TRBV5-1 and TRBJ1-2, with a possible D match to TRBD1 (5 bases). Germline-derived CDR1 and CDR2 are SGHRS and YFSETQ. CDR3 length: 15 residues. The V end was cut by 2 bases, the J end by 4 bases, with 15 bases between. The CDR3: CASSFSGEPPYGYTF. The CDR3 nucleotides are TGCGCCAGCAGCTTTTCGGGGGAACCTCCCTATGGCTACACCTTC.

This clonotype was picked up a small number of times. J is TRBJ2-6 and V is TRBV6-2 or TRBV6-3, with D perhaps given as TRBD1 or TRBD2 (6 bases each). The CDR3 runs 15 residues. Trimming left V 8 bases short and J 4 bases short, with 15 bases between. Looked up from germline, CDR1 is MNHEY and CDR2 is SVGEGT. The CDR3: CASARGVAGANVLTF. In DNA, the CDR3 is TGTGCCAGCGCGAGGGGGGTCGCCGGGGCCAACGTCCTGACTTTC.

The V and J genes are TRBV14 and TRBJ1-3, with D perhaps TRBD1 (6 bases). V lost 3 bases and J 0 bases, leaving 12 bases between the germline ends. Germline values: CDR1 SGHDN, CDR2 FVKESK. There are 16 residues in the CDR3. The CDR3 nucleotides read TGTGCCAGCAGCCATTTTGGGGGCAGCTCTGGAAACACCATATATTTT. It translates to CASSHFGGSSGNTIYF. The full variable domain, rest sourced from reference TRBV14 and TRBJ1-3, is EAGVTQFPSHSVIEKGQTVTLRCDPISGHDNLYWYRRVMGKEIKFLLHFVKESKQDESGMPNNRFLAERTGGTYSTLKVQPAELEDSGVYFCASSHFGGSSGNTIYFGEGSWLTVV.

The chain has TRBV10-3 and TRBJ2-3, with TRBD1 identical over 7 bases. CDR1 ENHRY and CDR2 SYGVKD come from the germline V gene. Losses at the gene ends were 2 bases for V and 1 base for J; bases not matched to a gene: 9. The CDR3 spans 17 residues. CDR3: CAISEPGTAPRTDTQYF. For the CDR3, the DNA is TGTGCCATCAGTGAGCCGGGGACAGCTCCCCGCACAGATACGCAGTATTTT.

The rearrangement uses TRBV7-9 and TRBJ2-2; TRBD2 might be the D (5 bases). This CDR3 region has 13 residues. Germline V lookup: CDR1 SEHNR, CDR2 FQNEAQ (reference sequence). V lost 3 bases, J lost 13 bases, and 15 bases lay in between. CDR3 nucleotide sequence: TGTGCCAGCAGCTTTCCGGACTCACCTTGGCTGTTTTTT. Its protein is CASSFPDSPWLFF.

This clonotype was seen more than once but under ten times. This chain joins TRBV7-2 and TRBJ1-4; no clear D gene. Per germline, CDR1 SGHTA and CDR2 FQGNSA. The CDR3 contains 15 residues. Trimming stripped 3 bases from V and 8 bases from J, with 16 bases between. CDR3 loop: CASSFPKGLKEKLFF. Written as DNA, the CDR3 is TGTGCCAGCAGCTTCCCCAAGGGCTTGAAGGAAAAACTGTTTTTT.

V usage is TRBV6-2 or TRBV6-3 and J usage is TRBJ2-7, with D perhaps TRBD2 (5 bases). Germline CDR1 and CDR2: MNHEY and SVGEGT. The CDR3 totals 13 residues. V gave up 4 bases and J gave up 5 bases, with 12 bases separating them. This CDR3 reads CASSLWGVHEQYV. CDR3 sequence (DNA): TGTGCCAGCAGTTTGTGGGGAGTCCACGAGCAGTACGTC.

This clonotype was counted once. The chain links TRBV5-4 to TRBJ1-2; D remains ambiguous. Germline CDR1 and CDR2: SGHNT and YYREEE (reference sequence). The CDR3 runs 14 residues. V was clipped by 0 bases and J by 5 bases, with 11 bases between them. This chain's CDR3 is CASSLAGERYGYTF. The CDR3 DNA reads as TGTGCCAGCAGCTTGGCCGGGGAGCGGTATGGCTACACCTTC.

The chain has TRBV20-1 and TRBJ1-6; 7 nucleotides agree with TRBD1. The ends lost 3 bases at V and 10 bases at J; junction bases unmatched: 9. Germline loops: CDR1 DFQATT, CDR2 SNEGSKA (reference sequence). The CDR3 contains 14 residues. The CDR3 here is CSASRDRVGSPLHF. The CDR3 DNA reads TGCAGTGCTAGTCGTGACAGGGTCGGGTCACCCCTCCACTTT.

The V and J genes are TRBV4-2 and TRBJ1-5, with 7 positions matching TRBD1. The germline V gene has CDR1 LGHNA and CDR2 YNFKEQ. J gave up 6 bases and V 1 base, and 0 bases lay outside the gene matches. The CDR3 covers 13 residues. The CDR3: CASSQAGGQPQHF. CDR3 sequence (DNA): TGTGCCAGCAGCCAAGCAGGGGGTCAGCCCCAGCATTTT.

The J gene is TRBJ2-1, the V gene TRBV18, with D unresolved. The germline V gene encodes CDR1 KGHSH and CDR2 LQKENI. This CDR3 has 15 residues. Between the trimmed V and J ends, which lost 5 bases and 0 bases, there was a span of 11 bases. This CDR3 is CASSGELSSYNEQFF. The CDR3 coding sequence is TGTGCCAGCTCAGGTGAGCTAAGCTCCTACAATGAGCAGTTCTTC.

A few counts support this clonotype. The chain couples TRBV15 to TRBJ2-7, with 7 bases matching TRBD2. CDR1 and CDR2 from the germline V gene are LNHNV and YYDKDF (reference sequence). This CDR3 contains 14 residues. Germline trimming cut 4 bases from V and 3 bases from J; bases unmatched to any gene: 6. CDR3 residues: CATSKWGGVYEQYV. The DNA of the CDR3 is TGTGCCACCAGCAAATGGGGGGGTGTCTACGAGCAGTACGTC.

The chain combines TRBV28 with TRBJ2-1, with TRBD2 matching 9 bases. The CDR3 is 14 residues long. Germline-derived CDR1 and CDR2 are MDHEN and SYDVKM. Trimming at V came to 5 bases and at J to 5 bases, leaving 4 bases not matched to a gene. In nucleotides, the CDR3 is TGTGCCAGCAGTAGACTAGCGGCCGACAATGAGCAGTTCTTC. Residues: CASSRLAADNEQFF.

This clonotype was seen only a few times. V usage is TRBV6-5 and J usage is TRBJ2-7, with a possible D match to TRBD2 (5 bases). Germline-derived CDR1 and CDR2 are MNHEY and SVGAGI. The V end was cut by 2 bases, the J end by 2 bases, with 13 bases between. The CDR3 is made up of 15 amino acids. This CDR3 is CASSYGRVPTYEQYF. The CDR3 DNA follows: TGTGCCAGCAGTTACGGGAGAGTCCCTACCTACGAGCAGTACTTC.

This chain uses TRBV28 with TRBJ1-1; tentatively, D is TRBD1 (5 bases). This CDR3 contains 15 residues. V lost 3 bases, J lost 1 base, and 12 bases lay in between. CDR1 and CDR2 from the germline V gene are MDHEN and SYDVKM. The CDR3 sequence: CASSFKGTRNTEAFF. The CDR3 coding sequence is TGTGCCAGCAGTTTTAAGGGGACCCGGAACACTGAAGCTTTCTTT.

This clonotype was observed at least ten times. The V gene is TRBV11-3, the J gene TRBJ2-5; no firm D call. Germline loops: CDR1 SGHNT, CDR2 YENEEA. Trimming took 4 bases from V and 7 from J, leaving 16 bases between them. The CDR3 extends over 14 amino acids. Here the CDR3 reads CASSSDEDWWTQYF. The DNA of the CDR3 is TGTGCCAGCAGCTCCGATGAGGATTGGTGGACCCAGTACTTC.